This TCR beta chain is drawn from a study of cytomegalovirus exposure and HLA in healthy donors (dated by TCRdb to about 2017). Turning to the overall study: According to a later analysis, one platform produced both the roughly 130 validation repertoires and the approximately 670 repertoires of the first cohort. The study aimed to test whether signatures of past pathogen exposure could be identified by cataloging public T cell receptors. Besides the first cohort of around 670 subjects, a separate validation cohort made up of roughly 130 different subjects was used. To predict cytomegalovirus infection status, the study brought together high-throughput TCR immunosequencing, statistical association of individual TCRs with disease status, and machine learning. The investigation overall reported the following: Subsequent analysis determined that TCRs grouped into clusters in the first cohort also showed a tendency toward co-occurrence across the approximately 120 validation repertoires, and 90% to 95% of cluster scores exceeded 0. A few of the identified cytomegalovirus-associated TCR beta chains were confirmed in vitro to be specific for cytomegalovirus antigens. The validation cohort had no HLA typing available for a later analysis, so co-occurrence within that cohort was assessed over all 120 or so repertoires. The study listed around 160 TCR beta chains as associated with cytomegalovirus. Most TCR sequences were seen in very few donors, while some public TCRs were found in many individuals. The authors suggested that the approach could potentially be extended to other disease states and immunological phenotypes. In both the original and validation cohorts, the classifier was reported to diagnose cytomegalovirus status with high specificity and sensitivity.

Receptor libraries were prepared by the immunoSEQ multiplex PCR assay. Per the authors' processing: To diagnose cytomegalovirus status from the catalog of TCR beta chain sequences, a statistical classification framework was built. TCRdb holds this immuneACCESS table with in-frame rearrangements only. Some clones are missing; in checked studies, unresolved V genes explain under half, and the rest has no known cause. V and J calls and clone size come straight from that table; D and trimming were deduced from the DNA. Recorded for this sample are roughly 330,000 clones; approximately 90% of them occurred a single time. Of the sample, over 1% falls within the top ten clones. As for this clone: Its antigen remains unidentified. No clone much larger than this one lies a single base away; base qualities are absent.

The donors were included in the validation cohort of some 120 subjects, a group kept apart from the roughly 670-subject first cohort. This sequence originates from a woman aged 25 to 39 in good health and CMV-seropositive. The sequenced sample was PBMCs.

The bases are TGTGCCAGCAAGACAGGGCGCGGAAACACCATATATTTT. Translated, it reads CASKTGRGNTIYF. Here the chain combines TRBV6-5 and TRBJ1-3; TRBD1 matches 7 bases in the middle. The germline V end is reduced by 7 bases and the J end by 4 bases; junction bases left unmatched: 4. Based on the germline V gene, the CDR1 and CDR2 sequences are MNHEY and SVGAGI. The CDR3, from cysteine to phenylalanine, totals 13 residues. CDR3 DNA only is kept here, 39 bases in frame from base 1.